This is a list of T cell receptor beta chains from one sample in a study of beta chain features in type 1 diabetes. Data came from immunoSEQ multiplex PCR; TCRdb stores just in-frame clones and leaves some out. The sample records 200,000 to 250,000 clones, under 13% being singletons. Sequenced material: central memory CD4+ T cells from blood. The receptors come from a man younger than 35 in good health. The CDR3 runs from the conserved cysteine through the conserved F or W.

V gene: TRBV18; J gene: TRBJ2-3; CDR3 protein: CATAPSGSADTQYF
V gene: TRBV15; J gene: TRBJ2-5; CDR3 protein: CATSRDVQGEETQYF
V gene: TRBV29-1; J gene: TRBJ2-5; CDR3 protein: CSERVSETQYF
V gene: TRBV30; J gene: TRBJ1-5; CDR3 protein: CAWSTREGQPQHF
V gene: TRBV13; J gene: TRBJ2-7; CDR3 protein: CASSLDGAGEQYF
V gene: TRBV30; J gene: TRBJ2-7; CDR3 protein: CAWSTGLISYEQYF
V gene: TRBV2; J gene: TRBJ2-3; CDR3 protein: CASSEALRAGGITDTQYF
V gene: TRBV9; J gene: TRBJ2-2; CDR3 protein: CASSVDGRDTGELFF
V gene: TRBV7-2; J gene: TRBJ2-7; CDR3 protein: CASTPGQGHSYEQYF
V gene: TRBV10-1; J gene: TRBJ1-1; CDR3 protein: CASSTDMNTEAFF
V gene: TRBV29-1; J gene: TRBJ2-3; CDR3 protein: CSVEGLAAQDTQYF
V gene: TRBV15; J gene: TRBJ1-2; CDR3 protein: CATSRDKLASYGYTF
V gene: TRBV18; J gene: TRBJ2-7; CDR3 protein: CASSPGEVPYEQYF
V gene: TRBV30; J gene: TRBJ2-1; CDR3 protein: CAWRRLAVSYNEQFF
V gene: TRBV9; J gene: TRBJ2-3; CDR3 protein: CASSVLGGYSDTQYF
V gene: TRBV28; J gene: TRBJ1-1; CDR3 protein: CASSSARNRGEAFF
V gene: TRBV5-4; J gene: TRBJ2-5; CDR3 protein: CARSSGLAGQGQETQYF
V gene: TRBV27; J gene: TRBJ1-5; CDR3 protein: CASSRAGLNNQPQHF
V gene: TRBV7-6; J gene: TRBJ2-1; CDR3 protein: CASSYASGTYNEQFF
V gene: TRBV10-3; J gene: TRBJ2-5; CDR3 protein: CAIGQAAGEETQYF
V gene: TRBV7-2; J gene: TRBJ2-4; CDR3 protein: CASSLDAQKNIQYF
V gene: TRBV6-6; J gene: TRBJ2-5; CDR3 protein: CASTWTSGTETQYF
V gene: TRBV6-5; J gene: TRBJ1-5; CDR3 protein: CASSVREEQPQHF
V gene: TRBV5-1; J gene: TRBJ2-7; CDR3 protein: CASSLGQDIYEQYF
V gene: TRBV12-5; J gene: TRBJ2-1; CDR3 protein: CASGLVPPLEQFF
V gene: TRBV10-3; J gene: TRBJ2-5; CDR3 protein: CAISESAGETQYF
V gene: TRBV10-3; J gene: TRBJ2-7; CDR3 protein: CAISEGGSGDYEQYF
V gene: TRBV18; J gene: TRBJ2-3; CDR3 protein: CASSPGEDTQYF
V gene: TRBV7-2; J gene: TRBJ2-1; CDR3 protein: CASSVKWGAGTYNEQFF
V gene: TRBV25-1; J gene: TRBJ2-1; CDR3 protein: CASSEFARRGNEQFF
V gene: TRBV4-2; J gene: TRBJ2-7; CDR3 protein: CASSSLAGTYEQYF
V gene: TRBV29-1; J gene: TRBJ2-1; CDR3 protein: CSVDLTRSSEQFF
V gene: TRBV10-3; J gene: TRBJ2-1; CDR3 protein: CAISESEAAYNEQFF
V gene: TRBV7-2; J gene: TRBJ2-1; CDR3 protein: CASGHNEQFF
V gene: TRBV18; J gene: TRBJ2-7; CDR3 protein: CASSAGTAATYEQYF
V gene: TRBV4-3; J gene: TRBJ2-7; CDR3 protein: CASSQGQGLRYEQYF
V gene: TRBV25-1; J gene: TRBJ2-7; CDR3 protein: CASSDPGRNEQYF
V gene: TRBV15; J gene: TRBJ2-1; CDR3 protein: CATSRGVAGTYNEQFF
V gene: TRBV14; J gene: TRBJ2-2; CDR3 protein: CASSQLTGRNTGELFF
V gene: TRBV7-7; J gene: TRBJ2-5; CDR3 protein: CASSEGLAPQETQYF
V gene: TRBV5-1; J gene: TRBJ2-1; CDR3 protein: CASSLEGQGYNEQFF
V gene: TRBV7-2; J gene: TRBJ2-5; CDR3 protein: CASSLSFQETQYF
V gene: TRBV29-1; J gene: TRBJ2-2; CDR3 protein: CSVLQGTGELFF
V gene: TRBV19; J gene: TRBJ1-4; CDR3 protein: CASSRFEGWLFF
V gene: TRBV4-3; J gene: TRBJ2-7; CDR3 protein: CASSHGLAGGPYEQYF
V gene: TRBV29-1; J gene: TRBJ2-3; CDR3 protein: CSVENTDTQYF
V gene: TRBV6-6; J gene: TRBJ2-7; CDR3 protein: CASSLDRGVEQYF
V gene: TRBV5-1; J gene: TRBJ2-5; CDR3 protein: CASNIRTGQETQYF
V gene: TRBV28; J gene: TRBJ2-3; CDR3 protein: CASTRLAGGTDTQYF
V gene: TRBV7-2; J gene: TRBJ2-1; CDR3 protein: CASSPVLIYNEQFF
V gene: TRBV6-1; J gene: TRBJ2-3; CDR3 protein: CASSEPIDTQYF
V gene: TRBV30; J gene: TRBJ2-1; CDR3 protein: CAWRPPLIANNEQFF
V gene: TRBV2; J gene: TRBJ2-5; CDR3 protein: CASSLLLETQYF
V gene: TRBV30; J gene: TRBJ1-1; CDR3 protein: CAWSRGKNTEAFF
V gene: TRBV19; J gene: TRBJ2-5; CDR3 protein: CASSIIGGETQYF
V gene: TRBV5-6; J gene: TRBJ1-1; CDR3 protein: CASSLNPWNTEAFF
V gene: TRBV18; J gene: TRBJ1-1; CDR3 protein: CASSLDRMTEAFF